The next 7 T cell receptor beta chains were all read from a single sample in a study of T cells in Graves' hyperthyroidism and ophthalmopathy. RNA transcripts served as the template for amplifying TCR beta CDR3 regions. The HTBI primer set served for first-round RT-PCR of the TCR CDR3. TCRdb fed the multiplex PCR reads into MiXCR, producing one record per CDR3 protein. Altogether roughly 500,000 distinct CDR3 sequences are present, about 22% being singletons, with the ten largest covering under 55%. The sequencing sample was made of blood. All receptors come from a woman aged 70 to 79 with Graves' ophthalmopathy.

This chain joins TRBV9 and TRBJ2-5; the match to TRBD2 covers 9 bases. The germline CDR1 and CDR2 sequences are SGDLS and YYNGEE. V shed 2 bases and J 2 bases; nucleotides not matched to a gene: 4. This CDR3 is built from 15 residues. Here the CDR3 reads CASSVTTSGQETQYF. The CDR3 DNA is TGTGCCAGCAGCGTGACGACTAGCGGTCAAGAGACCCAGTACTTC.

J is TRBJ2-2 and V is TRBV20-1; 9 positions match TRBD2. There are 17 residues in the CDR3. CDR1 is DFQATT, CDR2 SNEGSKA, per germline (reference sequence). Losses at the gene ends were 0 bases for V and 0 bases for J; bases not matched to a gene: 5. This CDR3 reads CSARERSSGTNTGELFF. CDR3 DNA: TGCAGTGCTAGAGAGCGATCTAGCGGGACGAACACCGGGGAGCTGTTTTTT.

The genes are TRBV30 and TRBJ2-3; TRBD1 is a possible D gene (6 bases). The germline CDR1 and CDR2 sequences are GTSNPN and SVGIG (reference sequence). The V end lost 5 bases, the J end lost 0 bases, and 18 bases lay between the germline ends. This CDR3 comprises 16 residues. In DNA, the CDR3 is TGTGCCTGGGGGTATACGCCGGGGACAAGCACAGATACGCAGTATTTT. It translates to CAWGYTPGTSTDTQYF.

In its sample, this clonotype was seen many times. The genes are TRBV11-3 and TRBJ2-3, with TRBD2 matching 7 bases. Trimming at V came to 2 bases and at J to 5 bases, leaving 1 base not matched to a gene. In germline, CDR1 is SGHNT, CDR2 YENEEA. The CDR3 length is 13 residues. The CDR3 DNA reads TGTGCCAGCAGCTTATCGGGGGGAGATACGCAGTATTTT. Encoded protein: CASSLSGGDTQYF.

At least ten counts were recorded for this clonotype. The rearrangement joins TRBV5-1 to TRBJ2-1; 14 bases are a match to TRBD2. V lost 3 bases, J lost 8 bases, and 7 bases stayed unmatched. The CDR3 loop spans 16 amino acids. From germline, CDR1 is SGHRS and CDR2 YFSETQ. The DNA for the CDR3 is TGCGCCAGCAGCTGGGGGACTAGCGGGAGTCGCGATGAGCAGTTCTTC. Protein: CASSWGTSGSRDEQFF.

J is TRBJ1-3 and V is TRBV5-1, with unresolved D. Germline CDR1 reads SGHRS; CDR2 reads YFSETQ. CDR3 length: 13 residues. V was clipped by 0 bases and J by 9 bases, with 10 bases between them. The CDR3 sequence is CASSLEWSGTIYF. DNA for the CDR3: TGCGCCAGCAGCTTGGAGTGGTCAGGCACCATATATTTT. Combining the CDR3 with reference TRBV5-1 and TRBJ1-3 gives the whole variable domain KAGVTQTPRYLIKTRGQQVTLSCSPISGHRSVSWYQQTPGQGLQFLFEYFSETQRNKGNFPGRFSGRQFSNSRSEMNVSTLELGDSALYLCASSLEWSGTIYFGEGSWLTVV.

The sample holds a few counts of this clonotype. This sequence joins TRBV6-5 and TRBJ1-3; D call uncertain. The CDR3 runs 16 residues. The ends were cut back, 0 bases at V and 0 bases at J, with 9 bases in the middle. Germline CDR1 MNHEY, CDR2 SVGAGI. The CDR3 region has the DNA TGTGCCAGCAGTTACTCCCCCCCCCCCTCTGGAAACACCATATATTTT. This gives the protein CASSYSPPPSGNTIYF.